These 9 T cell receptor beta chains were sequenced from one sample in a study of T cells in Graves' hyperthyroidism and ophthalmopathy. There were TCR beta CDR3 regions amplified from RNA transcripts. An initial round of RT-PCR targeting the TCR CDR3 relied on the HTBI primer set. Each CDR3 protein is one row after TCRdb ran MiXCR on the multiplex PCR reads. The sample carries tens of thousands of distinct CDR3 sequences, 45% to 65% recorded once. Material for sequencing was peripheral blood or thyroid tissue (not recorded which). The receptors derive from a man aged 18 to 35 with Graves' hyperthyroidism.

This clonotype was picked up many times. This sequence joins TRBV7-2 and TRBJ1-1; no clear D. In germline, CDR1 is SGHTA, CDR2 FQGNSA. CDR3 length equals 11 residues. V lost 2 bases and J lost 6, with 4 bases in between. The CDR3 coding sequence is TGTGCCAGCAGCTTACTCTCTGAAGCTTTCTTT. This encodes CASSLLSEAFF.

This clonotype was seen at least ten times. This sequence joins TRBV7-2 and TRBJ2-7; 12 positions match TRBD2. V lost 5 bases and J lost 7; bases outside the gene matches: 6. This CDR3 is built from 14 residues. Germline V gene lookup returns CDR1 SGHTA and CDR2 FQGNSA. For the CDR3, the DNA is TGTGCCAGCAGCATGACTAGCGGGAGTAGTGAGCAGTACTTC. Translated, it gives CASSMTSGSSEQYF. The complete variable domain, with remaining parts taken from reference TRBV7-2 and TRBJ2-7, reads GAGVSQSPSNKVTEKGKDVELRCDPISGHTALYWYRQSLGQGLEFLIYFQGNSAPDKSGLPSDRFSAERTGGSVSTLTIQRTQQEDSAVYLCASSMTSGSSEQYFGPGTRLTVT.

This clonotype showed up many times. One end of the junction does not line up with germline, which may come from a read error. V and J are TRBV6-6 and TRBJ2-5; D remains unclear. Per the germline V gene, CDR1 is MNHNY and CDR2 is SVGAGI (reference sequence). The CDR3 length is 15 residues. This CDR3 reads CASSYWTDSPETQYF. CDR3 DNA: TGTGCCAGCAGCTACTGGACCGACTCACCGGAGACCCAGTACTTC.

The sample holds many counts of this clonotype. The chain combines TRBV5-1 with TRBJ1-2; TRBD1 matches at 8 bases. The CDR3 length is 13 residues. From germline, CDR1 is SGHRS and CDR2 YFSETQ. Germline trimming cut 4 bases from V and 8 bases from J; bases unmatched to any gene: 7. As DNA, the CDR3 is TGCGCCAGCAGCAACCGGACAGGGTACGGCTACACCTTC. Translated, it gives CASSNRTGYGYTF.

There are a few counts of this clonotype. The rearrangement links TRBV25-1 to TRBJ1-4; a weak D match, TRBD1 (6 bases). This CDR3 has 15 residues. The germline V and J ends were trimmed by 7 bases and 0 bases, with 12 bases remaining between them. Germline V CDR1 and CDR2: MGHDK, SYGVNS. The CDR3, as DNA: TGTGCCAGCATGGACAGATATGCAACTAATGAAAAACTGTTTTTT. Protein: CASMDRYATNEKLFF.

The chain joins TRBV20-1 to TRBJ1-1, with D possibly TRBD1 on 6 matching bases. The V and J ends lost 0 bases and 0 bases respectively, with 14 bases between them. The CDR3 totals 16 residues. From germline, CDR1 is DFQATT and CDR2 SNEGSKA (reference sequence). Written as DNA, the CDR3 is TGCAGTGCTAGAGATATCGCGACAGGACTGAACACTGAAGCTTTCTTT. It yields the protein CSARDIATGLNTEAFF.

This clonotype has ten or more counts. Here the CDR3 DNA reads TGTGCCAGTAGTCTCAGAGAACGCAATCAGCCCCAGCATTTT. Its protein is CASSLRERNQPQHF. V usage is TRBV19 and J usage is TRBJ1-5; no clear D. This CDR3 has 14 residues. V lost 5 bases to trimming and J lost 2 bases, with 10 bases between them. The germline V gene has CDR1 LNHDA and CDR2 SQIVND (reference sequence).

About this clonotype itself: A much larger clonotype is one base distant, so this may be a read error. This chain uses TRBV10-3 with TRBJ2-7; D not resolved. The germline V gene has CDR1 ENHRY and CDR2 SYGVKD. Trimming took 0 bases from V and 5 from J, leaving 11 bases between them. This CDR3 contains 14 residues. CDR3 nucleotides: TGTGCCATCAGTGAGTCGATACTTAAGGACGAGCAGTACTTC. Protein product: CAISESILKDEQYF.

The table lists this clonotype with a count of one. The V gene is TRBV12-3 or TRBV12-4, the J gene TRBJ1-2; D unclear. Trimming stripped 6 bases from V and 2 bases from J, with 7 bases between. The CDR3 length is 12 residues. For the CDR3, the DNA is TGTGCCAGCAGCGGAGCGAACTATGGCTACACCTTC. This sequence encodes CASSGANYGYTF.